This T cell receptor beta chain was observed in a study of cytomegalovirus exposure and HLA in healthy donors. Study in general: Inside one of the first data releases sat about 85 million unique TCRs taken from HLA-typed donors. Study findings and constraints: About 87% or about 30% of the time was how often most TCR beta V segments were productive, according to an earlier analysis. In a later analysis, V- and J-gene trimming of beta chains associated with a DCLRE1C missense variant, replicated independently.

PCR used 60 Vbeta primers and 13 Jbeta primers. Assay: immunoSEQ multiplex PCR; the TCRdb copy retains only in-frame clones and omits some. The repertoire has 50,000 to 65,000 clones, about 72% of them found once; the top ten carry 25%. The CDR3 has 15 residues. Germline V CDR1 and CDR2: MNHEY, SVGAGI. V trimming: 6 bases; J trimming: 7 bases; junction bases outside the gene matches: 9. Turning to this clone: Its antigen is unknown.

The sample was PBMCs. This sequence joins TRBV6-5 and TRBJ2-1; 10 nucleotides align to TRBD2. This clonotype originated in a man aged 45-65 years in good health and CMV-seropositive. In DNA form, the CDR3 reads TGTGCCAGCAGACCAGCTAGCGGGGGTTGGAATGAGCAGTTCTTC. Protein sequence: CASRPASGGWNEQFF.